One and the same sample provided the 24 T cell receptor beta chains below, sequenced in a study of early stage breast cancer tumors. Profiled with immunoSEQ multiplex PCR; TCRdb holds only in-frame clones, not every one. The table records more than 55,000 clones, over 80% of them present only once. Sequenced sample: blood. All receptors come from a person aged 40 to 49 with breast cancer.

This sequence joins TRBV5-4 and TRBJ2-1; possible D gene TRBD1, 6 bases. With 3 bases removed from V and 8 bases from J, the gap between germline ends came to 9 bases. CDR3 length: 12 residues. The germline CDR1 and CDR2 sequences are SGHNT and YYREEE (reference sequence). The CDR3 nucleotides are TGTGCCAGCAGCTCCTCAGGGGATGAGCAGTTCTTC. It is translated as CASSSSGDEQFF.

This clone was seen more than once but under ten times. The chain links TRBV4-2 to TRBJ2-7; 9 bases line up with TRBD1. The J segment lost 3 bases and the V segment lost 4 bases, leaving 7 bases of the junction unmatched. The CDR3 spans 15 residues. The germline V gene has CDR1 LGHNA and CDR2 YNFKEQ. CDR3 loop: CASSLLGQGNYEQYF. The CDR3 DNA sequence: TGTGCCAGCAGCCTCTTGGGACAGGGAAACTACGAGCAGTACTTC.

The chain is built from TRBV6-1 and TRBJ2-1, with D possibly TRBD2 on 5 matching bases. This CDR3 has 16 residues. Trimming removed 3 bases at V and 1 base at J, with 13 bases between. The germline gives CDR1 MNHNS, CDR2 SASEGT. The CDR3 DNA follows: TGTGCCAGCAGTGAGAACGAGCGGCTGTCCTACAATGAGCAGTTCTTC. It specifies CASSENERLSYNEQFF.

The chain employs TRBV28 and TRBJ1-1; TRBD1 matches 9 bases. The CDR3 loop spans 16 amino acids. The V gene's germline CDR1 is MDHEN and CDR2 SYDVKM. Trimming took 1 base from V and 0 from J; bases not matched to a gene: 3. CDR3 nucleotide sequence: TGTGCCAGCAGTTTATTAGGGGACAGGGTGAACACTGAAGCTTTCTTT. Protein: CASSLLGDRVNTEAFF.

V is TRBV7-6 and J is TRBJ1-1; D is possibly TRBD1 (5 bases). Germline assignment: CDR1 SGHVS and CDR2 FNYEAQ. This CDR3 comprises 14 residues. V gave up 5 bases and J gave up 5 bases, with 15 bases separating them. The CDR3 DNA reads TGTGCCAGCAGCCGGGACTGGGATGGGACTGAAGCTTTCTTT. It encodes CASSRDWDGTEAFF.

The rearrangement links TRBV9 to TRBJ2-3; D uncertain. V lost 0 bases and J lost 5, with 7 bases in between. Germline CDR1 is SGDLS and CDR2 is YYNGEE. This CDR3 comprises 13 residues. The CDR3 sequence is CASSVETRDTQYF. DNA of the CDR3: TGTGCCAGCAGCGTAGAGACAAGAGATACGCAGTATTTT. Full variable domain (outside the CDR3, taken from reference TRBV9 and TRBJ2-3): DSGVTQTPKHLITATGQRVTLRCSPRSGDLSVYWYQQSLDQGLQFLIQYYNGEERAKGNILERFSAQQFPDLHSELNLSSLELGDSALYFCASSVETRDTQYFGPGTRLTVL.

This CDR3 is CASSLIGDSLYEQYF. In DNA, the CDR3 is TGCGCCAGCAGCTTGATTGGGGACTCACTCTACGAGCAGTACTTC. The genes are TRBV5-1 and TRBJ2-7, with D possibly matching TRBD2 (6 bases). CDR1 SGHRS and CDR2 YFSETQ come from the germline V gene. V was shortened by 1 base and J by 3 bases, with 14 bases between the two germline ends. This CDR3 spans 15 amino acids.

This rearrangement joins TRBV6-1 to TRBJ2-1; 7 bases fit TRBD1. There are 14 residues in the CDR3. Losses at the gene ends were 6 bases for V and 3 bases for J; bases not matched to a gene: 5. CDR1 and CDR2 from the germline V gene are MNHNS and SASEGT. CDR3 residues: CASRSGTDYNEQFF. The CDR3 DNA reads TGTGCCAGCAGATCCGGGACAGACTACAATGAGCAGTTCTTC.

V and J are TRBV27 and TRBJ2-7, with a possible D match to TRBD1 (6 bases). The V end was cut by 8 bases, the J end by 1 base, with 15 bases between. CDR1 is MNHEY and CDR2 is SMNVEV in the germline V gene (reference sequence). The CDR3 has 14 residues. The CDR3 loop is CASAGTPQSYEQYF. The CDR3 DNA is TGTGCCAGCGCAGGGACACCACAATCCTACGAGCAGTACTTC.

DNA of the CDR3: TGTGCCATCCTAAATCAGGGGACCTATGGCTACACCTTC. Translating gives CAILNQGTYGYTF. The gene calls are TRBV28 and TRBJ1-2; TRBD1 is a possible D gene (6 bases). From germline, CDR1 is MDHEN and CDR2 SYDVKM. There are 13 residues in the CDR3. Trimming cost V 10 bases and J 4 bases, with 16 bases left between them.

The chain carries TRBV28 and TRBJ1-5; a possible D gene is TRBD1 (5 bases). The CDR3 consists of 14 residues. V lost 4 bases and J lost 3, with 10 bases in between. CDR1 and CDR2 (germline): MDHEN, SYDVKM. The DNA of the CDR3 is TGTGCCAGCAGTTATGCAGGGACCAATCAGCCCCAGCATTTT. Encoded protein: CASSYAGTNQPQHF.

The chain has TRBV28 and TRBJ2-2; D may be TRBD2 (5 bases). CDR3 length: 15 amino acids. CDR1 is MDHEN, CDR2 SYDVKM, per germline. The V gene lost 6 bases and the J gene lost 5 bases, with 16 bases spanning the gap. DNA for the CDR3: TGTGCCAGCAGGCGAGCGGAACACGGGACCGGGGAGCTGTTTTTT. It is translated as CASRRAEHGTGELFF.

A few counts support this clone. The rearrangement links TRBV5-1 to TRBJ1-2; the D is unclear. The germline gives CDR1 SGHRS, CDR2 YFSETQ. Trimming took 2 bases from V and 6 from J, leaving 11 bases between them. This CDR3 comprises 13 residues. DNA for the CDR3: TGCGCCAGCAGCTTTGGCAAAGCGGATGGCTACACCTTC. This encodes CASSFGKADGYTF. The full variable domain, completed using reference TRBV5-1 and TRBJ1-2, is KAGVTQTPRYLIKTRGQQVTLSCSPISGHRSVSWYQQTPGQGLQFLFEYFSETQRNKGNFPGRFSGRQFSNSRSEMNVSTLELGDSALYLCASSFGKADGYTFGSGTRLTVV.

V is TRBV6-6 and J is TRBJ2-4, with D hard to call. The CDR3 totals 12 residues. Germline values: CDR1 MNHNY, CDR2 SVGAGI (reference sequence). Trimming pared 5 bases from V and 3 bases from J, leaving 5 bases between. Here the CDR3 reads CASSRDKNIQYF. The CDR3 coding sequence is TGTGCCAGCAGTAGGGACAAAAACATTCAGTACTTC.

This chain joins TRBV9 and TRBJ1-4; 9 nucleotides line up with TRBD1. V dropped 3 bases and J dropped 2; count of bases not matched to a gene: 11. Per germline, CDR1 SGDLS and CDR2 YYNGEE. This CDR3 has 18 residues. Here the CDR3 DNA reads TGTGCCAGCAGCGAACCCATACACACAGGGGGCACTAATGAAAAACTGTTTTTT. It codes for CASSEPIHTGGTNEKLFF.

This clone was seen once. The rearrangement uses TRBV18 and TRBJ1-2, with D maybe TRBD1 (5 bases). CDR3 size: 13 residues. CDR1 and CDR2 from the germline V gene are KGHSH and LQKENI. V lost 9 bases and J 6 bases, leaving 17 bases between the germline ends. CDR3 in amino acids: CASLAGTVNGYTF. The CDR3 nucleotides read TGTGCCAGTTTGGCCGGGACGGTGAATGGCTACACCTTC.

The chain employs TRBV6-1 and TRBJ1-2; 10 bases map to TRBD1. The CDR3 sequence is 15 residues long. Trimming took 6 bases from V and 3 from J; bases not matched to a gene: 7. CDR1 and CDR2 from the germline V gene are MNHNS and SASEGT. This CDR3 is CASSPGGQGYYGYTF. In DNA form, the CDR3 reads TGTGCCAGCAGCCCAGGGGGACAGGGGTACTATGGCTACACCTTC.

This clone was recorded once. The chain employs TRBV7-3 and TRBJ2-2; no clear D gene. Germline V gene data show CDR1 as SGHTA and CDR2 as FQGTGA. The CDR3 runs to 15 residues. Trimming removed 5 bases from V and 7 bases from J, with 17 bases in between. CDR3 coding DNA: TGTGCCAGCAGCCTCCAGCCGGGTAAAGTCGGGGAGCTGTTTTTT. Translation: CASSLQPGKVGELFF.

V is TRBV29-1 and J is TRBJ1-4, with 8 bases identical to TRBD1. With 7 bases clipped from V and 2 bases from J, the junction kept 6 bases outside the gene matches. The CDR3 totals 14 residues. CDR1 and CDR2 (germline): SQVTM, ANQGSEA. In nucleotides, the CDR3 is TGCAGCGCCTTGCGACAGGGGACTAATGAAAAACTGTTTTTT. It specifies CSALRQGTNEKLFF.

The chain uses TRBV9 and TRBJ2-5, with a tentative D call TRBD1 (6 bases). V was cut by 3 bases and J by 8 bases, with 17 bases left in between. Germline V gene lookup returns CDR1 SGDLS and CDR2 YYNGEE. There are 14 residues in the CDR3. CDR3 sequence: CASSAGQYQSTQYF. CDR3 nucleotides: TGTGCCAGCAGCGCCGGACAGTATCAGAGTACCCAGTACTTC.

V is TRBV10-3 and J is TRBJ1-5; the D is unclear. Germline V gene lookup returns CDR1 ENHRY and CDR2 SYGVKD. Trimming shortened V by 5 bases and J by 0 bases, and 8 bases separated the two germline ends. This CDR3 is built from 14 residues. The CDR3 is CAISTDNSNQPQHF. Here the CDR3 DNA reads TGTGCCATCAGTACCGACAATAGCAATCAGCCCCAGCATTTT.

The rearrangement uses TRBV7-9 and TRBJ2-7; no clear D. The CDR3 contains 12 residues. Germline-derived CDR1 and CDR2 are SEHNR and FQNEAQ (reference sequence). V was pared by 5 bases and J by 4 bases, with 9 bases between. The CDR3 DNA sequence: TGTGCCAGCAGCCCCCACAGATACGAGCAGTACTTC. As protein: CASSPHRYEQYF.

The genes are TRBV11-2 and TRBJ2-7; tentative D call: TRBD1 (6 bases). Germline values: CDR1 SGHAT, CDR2 FQNNGV. The V end was cut by 5 bases, the J end by 7 bases, with 12 bases between. This CDR3 has 12 residues. Here the CDR3 DNA reads TGTGCCAGCAGCATCATTAGGGGGGAGCAGTACTTC. Translating gives CASSIIRGEQYF.

The gene calls are TRBV11-2 and TRBJ1-3; 7 bases agree with TRBD1. The CDR3 runs 17 residues. The germline V gene has CDR1 SGHAT and CDR2 FQNNGV. Trimming at V came to 6 bases and at J to 0 bases, leaving 11 bases not matched to a gene. The CDR3, as DNA: TGTGCCAGCAGTTACGGCCCGGGACAGAGCTCTGGAAACACCATATATTTT. Residues: CASSYGPGQSSGNTIYF. The full variable domain, in which reference TRBV11-2 and TRBJ1-3 provide the parts outside the CDR3, is EAGVAQSPRYKIIEKRQSVAFWCNPISGHATLYWYQQILGQGPKLLIQFQNNGVVDDSQLPKDRFSAERLKGVDSTLKIQPAKLEDSAVYLCASSYGPGQSSGNTIYFGEGSWLTVV.